These 20 T cell receptor beta chains came from one sample sequenced in a study of CD8+ T cells in alopecia areata. In each case, RNA was isolated and then reverse transcribed into cDNA as the sequencing template. Profiling relied on immunoSEQ multiplex PCR, and the TCRdb table lists in-frame clones only, not all of them. The profile shows some 110,000 clones, 35% to 40% of them singletons. Material: CD4+ T cells sorted from blood. The source of these receptors is a human donor with alopecia areata.

The chain links TRBV7-2 to TRBJ2-3; no definite D call. CDR1 SGHTA and CDR2 FQGNSA come from the germline V gene. This CDR3 region has 13 residues. V was trimmed by 6 bases and J by 2 bases, leaving 9 bases between them. The CDR3 protein is CASRPGLTDTQYF. The CDR3 DNA sequence: TGTGCCAGCAGACCGGGCCTCACAGATACGCAGTATTTT.

The V gene is TRBV7-8, the J gene TRBJ1-4; D might be TRBD1 (5 bases). In germline, CDR1 is SGHVS, CDR2 FQNEAQ. The CDR3 has 17 amino acids. V lost 5 bases, J lost 0 bases, and 16 bases lay in between. The CDR3 sequence is CASSLSPRGATNEKLFF. CDR3 nucleotide sequence: TGTGCCAGCAGCCTCAGCCCCCGGGGCGCAACTAATGAAAAACTGTTTTTT. Looking up the rest from reference TRBV7-8 and TRBJ1-4 gives the full variable domain: GAGVSQSPRYKVAKRGQDVALRCDPISGHVSLFWYQQALGQGPEFLTYFQNEAQLDKSGLPSDRFFAERPEGSVSTLKIQRTQQEDSAVYLCASSLSPRGATNEKLFFGSGTQLSVL.

This sequence joins TRBV5-4 and TRBJ2-5, with 7 bases aligning to TRBD2. Trimming cost V 2 bases and J 4 bases; bases outside gene matches: 8. The CDR3 length is 15 residues. The germline gives CDR1 SGHNT, CDR2 YYREEE (reference sequence). The CDR3 protein is CASSFGGRARETQYF. As DNA, the CDR3 is TGTGCCAGCAGCTTTGGAGGGAGGGCCCGAGAGACCCAGTACTTC.

The V and J genes are TRBV29-1 and TRBJ1-2, with D maybe TRBD1 (5 bases). In germline, CDR1 is SQVTM, CDR2 ANQGSEA. CDR3 length: 11 amino acids. Between the trimmed V and J ends, which lost 8 bases and 2 bases, there was a span of 9 bases. CDR3 DNA sequence: TGCAGCACGACAGAGAACTATGGCTACACCTTC. Translated: CSTTENYGYTF.

The rearrangement joins TRBV29-1 to TRBJ1-1; no firm D call. V shed 7 bases and J shed 3 bases, with 12 bases lying between them. The germline CDR1 and CDR2 sequences are SQVTM and ANQGSEA. CDR3 size: 12 residues. The chain's CDR3 is CSGQGGYTEAFF. For the CDR3, the DNA is TGCAGCGGACAAGGAGGGTACACTGAAGCTTTCTTT.

This chain joins TRBV9 and TRBJ1-6; D gene unclear. CDR3 length: 14 residues. Trimming pared 3 bases from V and 5 bases from J, leaving 9 bases between. Germline-derived CDR1 and CDR2 are SGDLS and YYNGEE. The CDR3 DNA reads as TGTGCCAGCAGCGAGAGGGAACATAATTCACCCCTCCACTTT. Its protein is CASSEREHNSPLHF.

The rearrangement joins TRBV19 to TRBJ1-2; TRBD1 matches at 7 bases. CDR3 length: 15 residues. Looked up from germline, CDR1 is LNHDA and CDR2 is SQIVND (reference sequence). V shed 6 bases and J 8 bases; nucleotides not matched to a gene: 15. CDR3 sequence: CASSVNRGFMRGYTF. CDR3 sequence (DNA): TGTGCCAGTAGCGTTAACAGGGGATTCATGCGCGGCTACACCTTC.

The V and J genes are TRBV11-2 and TRBJ2-1; TRBD2 matches at 12 bases. V lost 5 bases to trimming and J lost 5 bases; unmatched junction nucleotides: 4. Germline CDR1 and CDR2: SGHAT and FQNNGV. This CDR3 contains 15 residues. The CDR3 region is CASSLGLAGHNEQFF. CDR3 nucleotides: TGTGCCAGCAGCCTCGGACTAGCGGGACACAATGAGCAGTTCTTC.

The CDR3 region has the DNA TGCAGCGGCAGGGACAGTTGGAACACTGAAGCTTTCTTT. This gives the protein CSGRDSWNTEAFF. The V and J genes are TRBV29-1 and TRBJ1-1; 7 bases agree with TRBD1. This CDR3 is 13 amino acids long. Germline CDR1 reads SQVTM; CDR2 reads ANQGSEA. Trimming at V came to 7 bases and at J to 1 base, leaving 6 bases not matched to a gene.

For the CDR3, the DNA is TGCGCCAGCAGCTTGGTAGCGTCGAACACCGGGGAGCTGTTTTTT. Its protein product is CASSLVASNTGELFF. The chain is built from TRBV5-1 and TRBJ2-2; possible D gene TRBD2, 5 bases. This CDR3 region has 15 residues. Looked up from germline, CDR1 is SGHRS and CDR2 is YFSETQ. V was trimmed by 0 bases and J by 0 bases, leaving 6 bases between them. The whole variable domain, remainder taken from reference TRBV5-1 and TRBJ2-2, is KAGVTQTPRYLIKTRGQQVTLSCSPISGHRSVSWYQQTPGQGLQFLFEYFSETQRNKGNFPGRFSGRQFSNSRSEMNVSTLELGDSALYLCASSLVASNTGELFFGEGSRLTVL.

The chain uses TRBV30 and TRBJ2-5; D is unresolved. Per the germline V gene, CDR1 is GTSNPN and CDR2 is SVGIG (reference sequence). V dropped 1 base and J dropped 10 bases, with 10 bases sitting between them. The CDR3 sequence is 11 residues long. CDR3 residues: CAWSGPWGQYF. The DNA of the CDR3 is TGTGCCTGGAGTGGGCCTTGGGGCCAGTACTTC.

The chain uses TRBV29-1 and TRBJ2-3, with 8 positions matching TRBD2. Germline CDR1 reads SQVTM; CDR2 reads ANQGSEA. CDR3 size: 14 residues. Trimming removed 4 bases from V and 6 bases from J; junction bases left unmatched: 9. Here the CDR3 reads CSVGTSSGRDTQYF. Here the CDR3 DNA reads TGCAGCGTTGGGACTAGCTCGGGGCGTGATACGCAGTATTTT.

This chain joins TRBV28 and TRBJ2-1; TRBD1 agrees at 9 bases. Losses at the gene ends were 10 bases for V and 6 bases for J; bases not matched to a gene: 7. There are 13 residues in the CDR3. The germline gives CDR1 MDHEN, CDR2 SYDVKM. The DNA of the CDR3 is TGTGCCACCCGGGCGACAGGGGGCAATGAGCAGTTCTTC. Its protein is CATRATGGNEQFF.

V is TRBV7-2 and J is TRBJ2-5, with D hard to call. Trimming shortened V by 4 bases and J by 5 bases, and 11 bases separated the two germline ends. Germline V gives CDR1 SGHTA, CDR2 FQGNSA. CDR3 length equals 13 residues. CDR3 protein: CASSSRLVETQYF. CDR3 nucleotide sequence: TGTGCCAGCAGCTCGAGGTTGGTGGAGACCCAGTACTTC.

The V and J genes are TRBV15 and TRBJ2-3, with no clear D. V was pared by 2 bases and J by 2 bases, with 14 bases between. Germline-derived CDR1 and CDR2 are LNHNV and YYDKDF (reference sequence). The length of the CDR3 is 16 residues. CDR3 sequence reads: CATSRNVGTVTDTQYF. The CDR3 DNA follows: TGTGCCACCAGCAGAAACGTTGGTACGGTCACAGATACGCAGTATTTT. Looking up the rest from reference TRBV15 and TRBJ2-3 gives the full variable domain: DAMVIQNPRYQVTQFGKPVTLSCSQTLNHNVMYWYQQKSSQAPKLLFHYYDKDFNNEADTPDNFQSRRPNTSFCFLDIRSPGLGDTAMYLCATSRNVGTVTDTQYFGPGTRLTVL.

The chain is built from TRBV29-1 and TRBJ2-3, with 9 bases identical to TRBD2. Losses at the gene ends were 5 bases for V and 4 bases for J; bases not matched to a gene: 10. The CDR3 is 15 amino acids. Germline CDR1 SQVTM, CDR2 ANQGSEA. CDR3 loop: CSVFGSGSLADTQYF. Written as DNA, the CDR3 is TGCAGCGTTTTCGGTAGCGGGAGTTTGGCAGATACGCAGTATTTT.

There are a few counts of this clone. Other DNA sequences in the sample encode the same CDR3. This chain links TRBV29-1 with TRBJ1-2, with D perhaps TRBD1 (6 bases). V was pared by 1 base and J by 8 bases, with 11 bases between. The CDR3 is 12 residues long. CDR1 and CDR2 (germline): SQVTM, ANQGSEA. The DNA of the CDR3 is TGCAGCGTTGAAGGAGGGGGTGGCGGCTACACCTTC. Translation: CSVEGGGGGYTF.

This clone has more than one count but fewer than ten. The genes are TRBV10-3 and TRBJ2-1, with 10 nucleotides matching TRBD2. The V segment lost 10 bases and the J segment 4 bases; nucleotides outside the gene matches: 4. The CDR3 has 13 amino acids. CDR1 and CDR2 from the germline V gene are ENHRY and SYGVKD. CDR3 region: CATAAGGYNEQFF. The CDR3 DNA follows: TGTGCCACCGCAGCGGGAGGGTACAATGAGCAGTTCTTC.

The chain employs TRBV6-6 and TRBJ2-1; D remains ambiguous. This CDR3 has 11 amino acids. The germline V gene encodes CDR1 MNHNY and CDR2 SVGAGI (reference sequence). Trimming took off 5 bases at V and 9 bases at J, with 8 bases between the two ends. The CDR3 DNA sequence: TGTGCCAGCAGTACCATGGGTGAGCAGTTCTTC. It specifies CASSTMGEQFF.

This clone was found a few times. The chain carries TRBV30 and TRBJ2-7; D possibly uses TRBD1 or TRBD2 (6 bases each). The CDR3 is 12 residues long. Trimming left V 6 bases short and J 6 bases short, with 15 bases between. The germline V gene has CDR1 GTSNPN and CDR2 SVGIG (reference sequence). CDR3: CACYLGGGEQYF. The DNA of the CDR3 is TGTGCCTGCTATTTGGGGGGCGGCGAGCAGTACTTC.